The 24 T cell receptor beta chains reported below all come from one sample, sequenced in a study of blood T cell repertoires in COVID-19. TCRdb's table, derived via immunoSEQ multiplex PCR, lists solely in-frame clones and lacks some. The profile shows about 180,000 clones, approximately 88% of them singletons. The material sequenced was peripheral blood. These receptors all stem from a woman between 35 and 50 years old with COVID-19, enrolled during active disease.

The chain uses TRBV7-9 and TRBJ2-5; 7 bases agree with TRBD1. Germline loops: CDR1 SEHNR, CDR2 FQNEAQ (reference sequence). The CDR3 loop spans 12 amino acids. Losses at the gene ends were 10 bases for V and 5 bases for J; bases not matched to a gene: 7. The CDR3, as DNA: TGTGCCACCGACAGGGAGAGGGAGACCCAGTACTTC. Its translation is CATDRERETQYF.

CDR3 coding DNA: TGTGCCAGCAGTGATGCTAGCACCTACAATGAGCAGTTCTTC. Residues: CASSDASTYNEQFF. V is TRBV2 and J is TRBJ2-1; D perhaps matches TRBD2 (5 bases). Germline V gene sequence: CDR1 SNHLY, CDR2 FYNNEI. The length of the CDR3 is 14 residues. Trimming pared 3 bases from V and 2 bases from J, leaving 8 bases between.

The chain recombines TRBV6-5 with TRBJ2-3, with 10 bases fitting TRBD1. CDR1 is MNHEY and CDR2 is SVGAGI in the germline V gene. The CDR3 covers 15 residues. V dropped 8 bases and J dropped 2; count of bases not matched to a gene: 7. The CDR3 coding sequence is TGTGCCAGCTTTGGGACAGGGGAGATCACAGATACGCAGTATTTT. Residues: CASFGTGEITDTQYF.

The V gene is TRBV3-1 (or the pseudogene TRBV3-2), the J gene TRBJ2-2, with D unclear. CDR3 length equals 13 residues. Trimming stripped 4 bases from V and 7 bases from J, with 10 bases between. Germline V gene data show CDR1 as LGHDT and CDR2 as YNNKEL (reference sequence). In DNA form, the CDR3 reads TGTGCCAGCAGCCCCGACATCGGCGGGGAGCTGTTTTTT. This encodes CASSPDIGGELFF.

This chain uses TRBV7-2 with TRBJ1-1; maybe TRBD1 (5 bases). Trimming left V 5 bases short and J 6 bases short, with 13 bases between. Germline CDR1 is SGHTA and CDR2 is FQGNSA. CDR3 length: 13 amino acids. This chain's CDR3 is CASSTPLGAEAFF. CDR3 sequence (DNA): TGTGCCAGCAGCACGCCCCTAGGGGCTGAAGCTTTCTTT.

V usage is TRBV7-9 and J usage is TRBJ1-3, with 7 nucleotides matching TRBD1. The CDR3 consists of 15 residues. The germline CDR1 and CDR2 sequences are SEHNR and FQNEAQ (reference sequence). V was pared by 1 base and J by 5 bases, with 5 bases of the junction left unmatched. Here the CDR3 reads CASSLVGDSRNTIYF. The CDR3 nucleotides read TGTGCCAGCAGCTTAGTGGGGGACAGTCGAAACACCATATATTTT.

This chain uses TRBV27 with TRBJ2-1; D gene ambiguous. The CDR3 extends over 11 amino acids. CDR1 and CDR2 from the germline V gene are MNHEY and SMNVEV (reference sequence). Deletions cut 8 bases from V and 8 bases from J, with 10 bases between. The CDR3 coding sequence is TGTGCCAGCGCGCTGGTGGATGAGCAGTTCTTC. It codes for CASALVDEQFF.

V gene TRBV14 combines with J gene TRBJ2-7; 7 bases are shared with TRBD2. The trim removed 0 bases at V and 5 bases at J, leaving 4 bases unmatched. CDR3 length: 14 amino acids. Germline V gene data show CDR1 as SGHDN and CDR2 as FVKESK. This chain's CDR3 is CASSQEGGFHEQYF. CDR3 coding DNA: TGTGCCAGCAGCCAAGAGGGGGGGTTCCACGAGCAGTACTTC.

J is TRBJ2-1 and V is TRBV7-3; 10 bases align to TRBD2. The CDR3 totals 16 residues. Germline trimming cut 4 bases from V and 9 bases from J; bases unmatched to any gene: 12. Germline assignment: CDR1 SGHTA and CDR2 FQGTGA. The CDR3 DNA sequence: TGTGCCAGCAGCTCCCCCCTGGCTAGCGGGAGCTCTGAGCAGTTCTTC. Translation: CASSSPLASGSSEQFF. Looking up the rest from reference TRBV7-3 and TRBJ2-1 gives the full variable domain: GAGVSQTPSNKVTEKGKYVELRCDPISGHTALYWYRQSLGQGPEFLIYFQGTGAADDSGLPNDRFFAVRPEGSVSTLKIQRTERGDSAVYLCASSSPLASGSSEQFFGPGTRLTVL.

This chain links TRBV19 with TRBJ1-3; D is perhaps TRBD1 (6 bases). Trimming stripped 4 bases from V and 3 bases from J, with 16 bases between. The CDR3 has 16 residues. The V gene's germline CDR1 is LNHDA and CDR2 SQIVND (reference sequence). The CDR3 loop is CASSTYRAAVGNTIYF. The CDR3 nucleotides are TGTGCCAGTAGTACCTACAGGGCTGCGGTTGGAAACACCATATATTTT.

The V call is TRBV24-1, the J call TRBJ1-2; D remains unclear. The germline CDR1 and CDR2 sequences are KGHDR and SFDVKD. With 3 bases removed from V and 4 bases from J, the gap between germline ends came to 23 bases. The CDR3 loop spans 18 amino acids. The CDR3 reads CATSDRISTAPSSYGYTF. The CDR3 region has the DNA TGTGCCACCAGTGATCGGATCTCGACGGCACCGTCTAGCTATGGCTACACCTTC.

The chain joins TRBV20-1 to TRBJ2-5, with D unclear. The V gene's germline CDR1 is DFQATT and CDR2 SNEGSKA (reference sequence). The length of the CDR3 is 11 residues. The V and J ends lost 2 bases and 7 bases respectively, with 8 bases between them. CDR3 coding DNA: TGCAGTGCTAGACTGGGCCCGACCCAGTACTTC. Protein sequence: CSARLGPTQYF.

This clone has only a few counts. J is TRBJ1-2 and V is TRBV19; 9 nucleotides agree with TRBD1. CDR3 length equals 15 residues. The germline V gene has CDR1 LNHDA and CDR2 SQIVND (reference sequence). With V trimmed by 5 bases and J by 5 bases, 9 bases remained unmatched. The CDR3 is CASSDPGTGRYGYTF. As DNA, the CDR3 is TGTGCCAGTAGTGATCCCGGGACAGGGCGATATGGCTACACCTTC.

The chain is built from TRBV10-1 and TRBJ2-7; 8 positions match TRBD1. Germline loops: CDR1 WNHNN, CDR2 SYGVQD (reference sequence). V shed 2 bases, J shed 5 bases, and the junction held 5 bases outside the gene matches. This CDR3 region has 14 residues. This chain's CDR3 is CASSEAGGSNEQYF. The CDR3 DNA follows: TGCGCCAGCAGTGAGGCAGGGGGCTCTAACGAGCAGTACTTC.

CDR3 sequence reads: CASSYSGKYNEQFF. As DNA, the CDR3 is TGTGCCAGTAGCTATAGCGGGAAGTACAATGAGCAGTTCTTC. The genes are TRBV19 and TRBJ2-1, with 8 bases matching TRBD2. This CDR3 comprises 14 residues. Germline V gene sequence: CDR1 LNHDA, CDR2 SQIVND (reference sequence). Trimming removed 6 bases from V and 4 bases from J; junction bases left unmatched: 5.

The chain has TRBV15 and TRBJ2-1; D perhaps matches TRBD2 (6 bases). This CDR3 region has 12 residues. Germline V gives CDR1 LNHNV, CDR2 YYDKDF (reference sequence). The V and J ends lost 5 bases and 5 bases respectively, with 7 bases between them. CDR3 region: CATSPGDNEQFF. In DNA form, the CDR3 reads TGTGCCACCAGCCCGGGGGACAATGAGCAGTTCTTC. Combining the CDR3 with reference TRBV15 and TRBJ2-1 gives the whole variable domain DAMVIQNPRYQVTQFGKPVTLSCSQTLNHNVMYWYQQKSSQAPKLLFHYYDKDFNNEADTPDNFQSRRPNTSFCFLDIRSPGLGDTAMYLCATSPGDNEQFFGPGTRLTVL.

This rearrangement joins TRBV6-1 to TRBJ2-7, with D tentatively TRBD1 (6 bases). Germline loops: CDR1 MNHNS, CDR2 SASEGT. CDR3 length: 16 amino acids. The V end lost 3 bases, the J end lost 1 base, and 16 bases lay between the germline ends. CDR3 residues: CASSELTRGVSYEQYF. The CDR3, as DNA: TGTGCCAGCAGTGAGCTTACCAGGGGAGTTTCCTACGAGCAGTACTTC.

This clone was seen just once. The rearrangement uses TRBV7-3 and TRBJ2-1; 11 bases fit TRBD2. The CDR3 is 15 residues long. V trimming: 5 bases; J trimming: 4 bases; junction bases outside the gene matches: 4. CDR1 and CDR2 (germline): SGHTA, FQGTGA. Here the CDR3 reads CASSLAGGLYNEQFF. The DNA for the CDR3 is TGTGCCAGCAGCCTAGCGGGGGGATTGTACAATGAGCAGTTCTTC.

The chain employs TRBV10-2 and TRBJ1-4, with D perhaps TRBD1 (5 bases). Germline V CDR1 and CDR2: WSHSY, SAAADI. V gave up 0 bases and J gave up 3 bases, with 17 bases separating them. This CDR3 has 18 residues. The CDR3 DNA reads as TGCGCCAGCAGTGAGTCGGTTCCAGGGAAGGGTGCTAATGAAAAACTGTTTTTT. This gives the protein CASSESVPGKGANEKLFF.

This clone was detected once. V usage is TRBV9 and J usage is TRBJ2-2; 10 bases line up with TRBD1. The CDR3 totals 19 residues. V gave up 4 bases and J gave up 4 bases; unmatched junction bases: 16. Germline V CDR1 and CDR2: SGDLS, YYNGEE. In DNA form, the CDR3 reads TGTGCCAGCAGCCCAACACCTAAACGGACAGGGGGTAGCACCGGGGAGCTGTTTTTT. Translating it yields CASSPTPKRTGGSTGELFF.

The chain has TRBV28 and TRBJ1-5; the D is unclear. The germline CDR1 and CDR2 sequences are MDHEN and SYDVKM. V was clipped by 10 bases and J by 2 bases, with 18 bases between them. The CDR3 is 15 amino acids. The CDR3 coding sequence is TGTGCCATAATGATGGGCGCGGGAGGCAATCAGCCCCAGCATTTT. As protein: CAIMMGAGGNQPQHF.

The genes are TRBV6-5 and TRBJ2-3; tentative D call: TRBD1 (6 bases). V lost 9 bases to trimming and J lost 8 bases, with 15 bases between them. The CDR3 has 12 residues. In germline, CDR1 is MNHEY, CDR2 SVGAGI. In DNA, the CDR3 is TGTGCCAGTAAGGGGGTCTCGGGTACGCAGTATTTT. It codes for CASKGVSGTQYF.

The chain recombines TRBV5-6 with TRBJ1-2; 7 bases fit TRBD1. Germline CDR1 SGHDT, CDR2 YYEEEE. The CDR3 covers 13 residues. Trimming took 4 bases from V and 8 from J; bases not matched to a gene: 8. The chain's CDR3 is CASSEDRARGYTF. The CDR3 region has the DNA TGTGCCAGCAGCGAAGACAGGGCTAGAGGCTACACCTTC. Full variable domain (remainder filled in from reference TRBV5-6 and TRBJ1-2): DAGVTQSPTHLIKTRGQQVTLRCSPKSGHDTVSWYQQALGQGPQFIFQYYEEEERQRGNFPDRFSGHQFPNYSSELNVNALLLGDSALYLCASSEDRARGYTFGSGTRLTVV.

The chain employs TRBV29-1 and TRBJ1-2; 7 bases line up with TRBD1. The CDR3 runs to 13 residues. Germline loops: CDR1 SQVTM, CDR2 ANQGSEA. J gave up 3 bases and V 6 bases, and 7 bases lay outside the gene matches. CDR3 sequence (DNA): TGCAGCGTGACCGGCCAGGGGGACTATGGCTACACCTTC. The encoded protein is CSVTGQGDYGYTF.